This TCR beta chain was captured in a study of shared clonotypes between healthy human individuals. Study-wide results and limits: How much donors shared clonotypes was expected to be affected by sequencing depth.

The material for each subset, its genomic DNA, was split evenly across several immunoSEQ plates. It was around 190 ng DNA, 25,000 to 35,000 T cell genomes, that sorted-subset replicate PCRs used. Authors' analysis steps: ImmunoSEQ yielded junction-only sequences lacking quality scores, so filtering differed. Sequenced by immunoSEQ multiplex PCR; TCRdb stores in-frame clones only, minus some. V and J calls plus clone size are reproduced from that table; the DNA served to infer D and trimming. This sample has about 1.1 million clones, with roughly 77% found just once. This clone was detected many times. Its cognate antigen is unknown. The sequence derives from a man younger than 35 in good health. Some clones in this sample may be carry-over from other donors' samples. The sequencing sample was made of memory CD4+ T cells from PBMCs. The subset: CD45RA-negative fraction.

The CDR3 is CASSGGLAGDEQYF. The CDR3 DNA sequence: TGTGCCAGCAGCGGAGGACTAGCGGGAGACGAGCAGTACTTC. The chain is built from TRBV5-4 and TRBJ2-7; 13 bases agree with TRBD2. V lost 4 bases to trimming and J lost 5 bases; unmatched junction nucleotides: 3. The CDR3 is 14 amino acids. From germline, CDR1 is SGHNT and CDR2 YYREEE (reference sequence).